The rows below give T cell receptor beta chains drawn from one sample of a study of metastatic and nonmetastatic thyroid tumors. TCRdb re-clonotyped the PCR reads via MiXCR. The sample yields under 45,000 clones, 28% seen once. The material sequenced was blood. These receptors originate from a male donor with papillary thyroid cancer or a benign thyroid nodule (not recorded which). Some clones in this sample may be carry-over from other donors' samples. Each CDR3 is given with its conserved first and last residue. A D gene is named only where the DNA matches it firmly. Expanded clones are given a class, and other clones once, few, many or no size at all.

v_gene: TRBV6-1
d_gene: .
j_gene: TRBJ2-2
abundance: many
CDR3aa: CASGITGTGELFF
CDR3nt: TGTGCCAGCGGGATAACTGGCACCGGGGAGCTGTTTTTT

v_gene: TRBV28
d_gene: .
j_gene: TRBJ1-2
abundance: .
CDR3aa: CASSLPTQGNGYTF
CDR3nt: TGTGCCAGCAGTTTACCCACTCAGGGTAATGGCTACACCTTC

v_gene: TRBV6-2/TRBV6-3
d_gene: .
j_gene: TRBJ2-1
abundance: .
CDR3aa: CASRLSGKGFVGEQFF
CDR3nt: TGTGCCAGCAGGTTGTCTGGGAAAGGGTTCGTAGGGGAGCAGTTCTTC

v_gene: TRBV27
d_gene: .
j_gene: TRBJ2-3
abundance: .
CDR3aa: CASRRTSVLVGHRQYF
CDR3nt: TGTGCCAGCAGGAGGACAAGTGTGTTGGTCGGGCATAGGCAGTATTTT

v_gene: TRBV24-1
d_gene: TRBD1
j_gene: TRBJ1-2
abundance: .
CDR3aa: CATSDPNPGQGSYGYTF
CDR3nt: TGTGCCACCAGTGACCCTAATCCGGGACAGGGGTCCTATGGCTACACCTTC

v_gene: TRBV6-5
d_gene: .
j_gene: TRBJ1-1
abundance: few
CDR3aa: CATPKRGSTTGQHTEAFF
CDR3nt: TGTGCCACCCCAAAAAGGGGATCAACCACCGGACAGCACACTGAAGCTTTCTTT

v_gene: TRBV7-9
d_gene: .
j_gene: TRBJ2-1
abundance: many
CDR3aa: CASSLDNSYNEQFF
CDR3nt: TGTGCCAGCAGCTTAGACAACAGCTACAATGAGCAGTTCTTC

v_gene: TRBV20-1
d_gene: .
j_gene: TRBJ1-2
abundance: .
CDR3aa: CSASLPVVTGGYTF
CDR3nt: TGCAGTGCTAGCCTTCCTGTAGTGACGGGGGGCTACACCTTC

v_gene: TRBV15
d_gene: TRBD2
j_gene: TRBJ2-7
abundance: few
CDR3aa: CATSTGLAGAVSYEQYF
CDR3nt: TGTGCCACCAGCACGGGACTAGCTGGAGCGGTGTCCTACGAGCAGTACTTC

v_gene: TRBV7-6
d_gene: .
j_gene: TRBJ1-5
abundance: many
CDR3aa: CASSLASGGGPQHF
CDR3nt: TGTGCCAGCAGCTTAGCCTCGGGCGGGGGCCCCCAGCATTTT

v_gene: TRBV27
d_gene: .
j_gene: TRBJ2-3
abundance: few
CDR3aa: CASSLSDIQYF
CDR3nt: TGTGCCAGCAGTTTGTCAGATATACAGTATTTT

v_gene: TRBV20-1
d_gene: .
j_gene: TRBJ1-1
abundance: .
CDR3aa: CIARPLFVDTDAFF
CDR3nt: TGCATTGCTAGGCCCCTATTTGTGGACACTGATGCTTTCTTT

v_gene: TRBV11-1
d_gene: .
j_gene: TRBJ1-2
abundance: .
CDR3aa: CASSSSGASFNYGYTF
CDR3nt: TGTGCCAGCAGCTCCAGTGGGGCATCATTTAACTATGGCTACACCTTC

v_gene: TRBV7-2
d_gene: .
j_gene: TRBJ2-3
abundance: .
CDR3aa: CASSSGQNTDTQYF
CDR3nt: TGTGCCAGCAGCTCAGGACAGAACACAGATACGCAGTATTTT

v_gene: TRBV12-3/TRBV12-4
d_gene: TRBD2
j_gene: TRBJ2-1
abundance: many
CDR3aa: CASSLEGGRAAEQFF
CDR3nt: TGTGCCAGCAGTTTAGAAGGCGGGAGGGCCGCTGAGCAGTTCTTC

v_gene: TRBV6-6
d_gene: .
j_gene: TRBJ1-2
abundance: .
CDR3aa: CASSYSQRGGGYTF
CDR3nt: TGTGCCAGCAGTTACTCGCAACGGGGGGGTGGCTACACCTTC

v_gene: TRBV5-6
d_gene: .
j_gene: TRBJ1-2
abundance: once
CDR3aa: CASSLEGRINYGYTF
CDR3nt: TGTGCCAGCAGCTTGGAGGGACGGATTAACTATGGCTACACCTTC

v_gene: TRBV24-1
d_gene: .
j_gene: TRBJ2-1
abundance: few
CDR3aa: CATSERQSGEQFF
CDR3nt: TGTGCCACCAGTGAAAGGCAAAGCGGTGAGCAGTTCTTC

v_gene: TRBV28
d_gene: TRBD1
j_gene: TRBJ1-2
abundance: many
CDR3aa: CASQIPGQVNYGYTF
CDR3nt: TGTGCCAGCCAAATACCGGGACAGGTGAATTATGGCTACACCTTC

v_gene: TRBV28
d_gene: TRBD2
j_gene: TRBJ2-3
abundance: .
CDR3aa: CARSSGLAGGETQYF
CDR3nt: TGTGCCCGCAGCTCAGGACTAGCGGGGGGTGAGACGCAGTATTTT

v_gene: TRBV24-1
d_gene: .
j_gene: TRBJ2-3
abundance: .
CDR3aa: CATEAAVTGITDTQYF
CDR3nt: TGTGCCACCGAGGCCGCCGTGACAGGAATCACAGATACGCAGTATTTT

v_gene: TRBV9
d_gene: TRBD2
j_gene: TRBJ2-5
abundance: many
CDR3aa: CASSVHAGGPGKTQYF
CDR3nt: TGTGCCAGCAGCGTACACGCGGGGGGGCCTGGAAAGACCCAGTACTTC

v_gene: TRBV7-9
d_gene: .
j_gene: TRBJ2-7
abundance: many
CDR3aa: CASSPGPYEQYF
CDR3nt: TGTGCCAGCAGCCCCGGACCCTACGAGCAGTACTTC

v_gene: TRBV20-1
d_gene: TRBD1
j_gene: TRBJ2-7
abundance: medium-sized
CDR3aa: CSARGKRDSLYSGQYF
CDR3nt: TGCAGTGCTAGAGGGAAAAGGGACAGTCTATATTCGGGGCAGTACTTC

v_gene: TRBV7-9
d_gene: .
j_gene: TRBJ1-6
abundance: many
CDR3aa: CASSLAVGTPLHF
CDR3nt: TGTGCCAGCAGCTTAGCGGTGGGTACACCCCTCCACTTT

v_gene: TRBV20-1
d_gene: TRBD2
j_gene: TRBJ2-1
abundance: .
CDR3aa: CSATPSGSYYEQFF
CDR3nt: TGCAGTGCCACACCTAGCGGGAGTTATTATGAGCAGTTCTTC

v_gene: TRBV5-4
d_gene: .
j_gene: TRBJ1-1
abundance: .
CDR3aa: CASIFGACTANNEAFF
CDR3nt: TGTGCCAGCATCTTTGGGGCCTGTACAGCGAACAATGAAGCTTTCTTT

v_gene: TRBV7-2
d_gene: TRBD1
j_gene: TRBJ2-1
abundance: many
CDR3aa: CASSNGQGAYNEQFF
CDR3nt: TGTGCCAGCAGCAATGGACAGGGGGCCTACAATGAGCAGTTCTTC

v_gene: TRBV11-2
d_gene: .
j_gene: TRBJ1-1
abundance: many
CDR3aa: CASSLVGIRAEAFF
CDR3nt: TGTGCCAGCAGCTTAGTAGGGATTAGGGCTGAAGCTTTCTTT

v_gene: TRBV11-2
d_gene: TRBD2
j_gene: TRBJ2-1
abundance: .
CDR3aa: CAISLRTSGSLNEQFF
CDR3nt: TGTGCCATCAGCCTCCGGACTAGCGGGAGCCTTAATGAGCAGTTCTTC

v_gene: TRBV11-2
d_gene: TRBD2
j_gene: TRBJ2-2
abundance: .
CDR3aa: CASSRKVPGLAGVVLFF
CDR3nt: TGTGCCAGCAGCCGTAAAGTCCCGGGACTAGCGGGAGTTGTGCTGTTTTTT

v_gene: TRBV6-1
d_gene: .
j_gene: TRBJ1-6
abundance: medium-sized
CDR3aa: CASRPPAGDNSPLHF
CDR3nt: TGTGCCAGCAGACCTCCGGCAGGGGATAATTCACCCCTCCACTTT

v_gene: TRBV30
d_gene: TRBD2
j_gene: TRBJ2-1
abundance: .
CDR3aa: CAWSRRGGGLANEQFF
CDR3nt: TGTGCCTGGAGCCGGCGGGGGGGAGGCCTAGCCAATGAGCAGTTCTTC

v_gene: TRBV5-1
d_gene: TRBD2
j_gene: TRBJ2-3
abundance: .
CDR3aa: CASSPGGVSDTQYF
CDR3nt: TGCGCCAGCAGCCCGGGGGGGGTTTCAGATACGCAGTATTTT

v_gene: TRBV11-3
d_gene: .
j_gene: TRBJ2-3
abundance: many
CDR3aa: CASSLTGGGTDTQYF
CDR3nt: TGTGCCAGCAGCCTAACAGGGGGAGGGACAGATACGCAGTATTTT

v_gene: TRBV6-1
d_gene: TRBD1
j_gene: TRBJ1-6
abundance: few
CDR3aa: CASSEASGTGGLPLHF
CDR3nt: TGTGCCAGCAGTGAAGCGTCCGGGACAGGGGGATTACCCCTCCACTTT

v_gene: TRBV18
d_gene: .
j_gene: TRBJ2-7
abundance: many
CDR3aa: CASSDGYWKSGASYEQYF
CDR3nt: TGTGCCAGCTCAGATGGTTACTGGAAAAGTGGGGCATCCTACGAGCAGTACTTC

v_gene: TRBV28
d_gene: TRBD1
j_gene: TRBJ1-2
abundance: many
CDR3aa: CASRYDRGRFYGYTF
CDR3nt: TGTGCCAGCAGGTACGACAGGGGGCGGTTCTATGGCTACACCTTC

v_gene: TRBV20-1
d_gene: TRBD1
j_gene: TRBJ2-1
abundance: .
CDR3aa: CSARGIGGQVFNEQFF
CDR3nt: TGCAGTGCTAGAGGGATAGGGGGCCAGGTTTTCAATGAGCAGTTCTTC

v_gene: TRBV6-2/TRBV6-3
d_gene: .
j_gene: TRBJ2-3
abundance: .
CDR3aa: CASSEGESTDTQYF
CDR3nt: TGTGCCAGCAGCGAGGGGGAAAGCACAGATACGCAGTATTTT

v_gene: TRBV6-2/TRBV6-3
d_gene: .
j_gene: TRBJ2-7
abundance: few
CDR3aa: CASTRRDGSYEQYF
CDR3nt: TGTGCCAGCACTCGACGGGACGGTTCCTACGAGCAGTACTTC

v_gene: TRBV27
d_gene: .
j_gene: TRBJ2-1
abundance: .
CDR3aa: CASSLVLSSKQFF
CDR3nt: TGTGCCAGCAGTCTAGTACTGAGCTCAAAGCAGTTCTTC

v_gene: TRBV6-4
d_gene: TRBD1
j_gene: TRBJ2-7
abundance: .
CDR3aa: CASTYRDSPNTYEQYF
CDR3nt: TGTGCCAGCACCTATAGGGACAGTCCAAATACATACGAGCAGTACTTC

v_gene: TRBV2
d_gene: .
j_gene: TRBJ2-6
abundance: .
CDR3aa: CAGIEEVTRSSPNVLTF
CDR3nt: TGTGCCGGCATTGAAGAGGTAACCCGGTCATCTCCCAACGTCCTGACTTTC

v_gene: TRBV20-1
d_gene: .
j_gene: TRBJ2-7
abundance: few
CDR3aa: CSARRMETINYEQYF
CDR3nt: TGCAGTGCTAGGAGGATGGAGACCATAAACTACGAGCAGTACTTC

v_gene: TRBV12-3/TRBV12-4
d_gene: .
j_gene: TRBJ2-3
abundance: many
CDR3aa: CASSLMGEGDTQYF
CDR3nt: TGTGCCAGCAGTTTAATGGGGGAAGGAGATACGCAGTATTTT

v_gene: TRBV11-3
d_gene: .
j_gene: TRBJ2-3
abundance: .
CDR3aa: CASSLAPIDTQYF
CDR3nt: TGTGCCAGCAGCTTAGCACCCATAGATACGCAGTATTTT

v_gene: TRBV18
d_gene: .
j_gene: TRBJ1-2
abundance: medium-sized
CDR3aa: CASSLMSLPNYGYTF
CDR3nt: TGTGCCAGCTCACTCATGAGCCTCCCTAACTATGGCTACACCTTC

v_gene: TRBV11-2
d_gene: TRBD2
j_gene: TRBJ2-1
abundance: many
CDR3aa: CASSLLRASGRDEQFF
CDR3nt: TGTGCCAGCAGCTTACTCCGGGCTAGCGGGAGAGATGAGCAGTTCTTC

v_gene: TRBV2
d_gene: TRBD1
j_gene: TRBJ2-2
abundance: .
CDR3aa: CASSEYRGLGTGELFF
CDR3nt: TGTGCCAGCAGCGAATACAGGGGGTTGGGGACCGGGGAGCTGTTTTTT